The 10 T cell receptor beta chains below all came from one sample that was sequenced in a study of CD8 T cells in ankylosing spondylitis. Study-wide results and caveats: A TCR beta motif of 7 to 9 highly homologous variants seemed to mark ankylosing spondylitis blood.

One entry per CDR3 protein, called by TCRdb with MiXCR from the 5' RACE reads. The repertoire has about 480,000 distinct CDR3 sequences, roughly 17% of them found once; the top ten carry over 0.9%. Their specific antigens are unknown. Material for sequencing was blood, either unsorted or a sorted T cell fraction (not recorded which). These receptors all stem from a male donor with ankylosing spondylitis.

The J gene is TRBJ1-1, the V gene TRBV5-4, with 8 bases identical to TRBD1. CDR3 length: 16 amino acids. The trim removed 4 bases at V and 2 bases at J, leaving 10 bases unmatched. Germline V gives CDR1 SGHNT, CDR2 YYREEE (reference sequence). The CDR3 spells CASSPDPTGDNTEAFF. The CDR3 DNA reads TGTGCCAGCAGCCCCGATCCGACAGGGGATAACACTGAAGCTTTCTTT.

This clonotype was counted only a few times. V gene TRBV7-3 combines with J gene TRBJ2-1; 7 positions agree with TRBD1. Germline-derived CDR1 and CDR2 are SGHTA and FQGTGA. The CDR3 has 14 amino acids. V trimming: 5 bases; J trimming: 7 bases; junction bases outside the gene matches: 8. The CDR3: CASSPTGDRNEQFF. CDR3 bases: TGTGCCAGCAGCCCAACCGGGGACAGAAATGAGCAGTTCTTC.

The table lists this clonotype with a few counts. J is TRBJ2-2 and V is TRBV19, with TRBD2 matching over 9 bases. The germline V gene has CDR1 LNHDA and CDR2 SQIVND (reference sequence). The CDR3 consists of 16 residues. Trimming cost V 6 bases and J 0 bases; bases outside gene matches: 5. The CDR3 bases are TGTGCCAGTAGAAAGGGCGGGAGGGCGAACACCGGGGAGCTGTTTTTT. This translates into CASRKGGRANTGELFF. Variable domain in full (rest from reference TRBV19 and TRBJ2-2): DGGITQSPKYLFRKEGQNVTLSCEQNLNHDAMYWYRQDPGQGLRLIYYSQIVNDFQKGDIAEGYSVSREKKESFPLTVTSAQKNPTAFYLCASRKGGRANTGELFFGEGSRLTVL.

This clonotype was observed many times. This rearrangement joins TRBV7-9 to TRBJ1-2, with D unclear. CDR3 size: 14 residues. Germline CDR1 SEHNR, CDR2 FQNEAQ (reference sequence). Trimming left V 2 bases short and J 5 bases short, with 12 bases between. The CDR3 sequence: CASSLLPQVYGYTF. The CDR3 bases are TGTGCCAGCAGCTTACTCCCTCAGGTTTATGGCTACACCTTC.

The sample holds many counts of this clonotype. The chain is built from TRBV10-3 and TRBJ1-5, with unresolved D. The CDR3 sequence is 13 residues long. The germline V gene encodes CDR1 ENHRY and CDR2 SYGVKD. Trimming left V 3 bases short and J 2 bases short, with 5 bases between. CDR3 protein: CAISDWGNQPQHF. The CDR3 DNA is TGTGCCATCAGTGATTGGGGCAATCAGCCCCAGCATTTT.

The chain links TRBV12-3 or TRBV12-4 to TRBJ1-1; D is possibly TRBD1 (5 bases). The CDR3 runs 16 residues. Between the trimmed V and J ends, which lost 3 bases and 4 bases, there was a span of 18 bases. The CDR3 protein is CASSLSGPAGGTEAFF. Written as DNA, the CDR3 is TGTGCCAGCAGTTTGTCTGGGCCCGCCGGGGGCACTGAAGCTTTCTTT.

The rearrangement joins TRBV5-1 to TRBJ1-4, with D unclear. V lost 5 bases to trimming and J lost 6 bases, with 20 bases between them. This CDR3 contains 16 residues. Germline CDR1 is SGHRS and CDR2 is YFSETQ. For the CDR3, the DNA is TGCGCCAGCAGGGGTTCAAAGGACGTCGGAGATGAAAAACTGTTTTTT. This gives the protein CASRGSKDVGDEKLFF.

This sequence joins TRBV3-1 and TRBJ1-1, with TRBD1 as a possible D gene (6 bases). V was clipped by 3 bases and J by 3 bases, with 11 bases between them. The V gene's germline CDR1 is LGHDT and CDR2 YNNKEL (reference sequence). CDR3 length: 14 residues. This chain's CDR3 is CASSQGGAHTEAFF. CDR3 coding DNA: TGTGCCAGCAGCCAGGGGGGGGCCCACACTGAAGCTTTCTTT.

J is TRBJ2-7 and V is TRBV25-1; D gene unclear. The CDR3 loop spans 12 amino acids. Trimming left V 3 bases short and J 2 bases short, with 5 bases between. Germline V gives CDR1 MGHDK, CDR2 SYGVNS. The CDR3 nucleotides are TGTGCCAGCAGTGATTCCACCTACGAGCAGTACTTC. Translating gives CASSDSTYEQYF.

This clonotype was counted only a few times. V gene TRBV4-1 combines with J gene TRBJ2-5; D possibly matches TRBD1 or TRBD2 (5 bases each). The germline gives CDR1 MGHRA, CDR2 YSYEKL. The CDR3 covers 17 residues. V gave up 0 bases and J gave up 1 base, with 15 bases separating them. Here the CDR3 reads CASSQDATRGGQETQYF. The CDR3 region has the DNA TGCGCCAGCAGCCAAGATGCAACTAGGGGCGGCCAAGAGACCCAGTACTTC.